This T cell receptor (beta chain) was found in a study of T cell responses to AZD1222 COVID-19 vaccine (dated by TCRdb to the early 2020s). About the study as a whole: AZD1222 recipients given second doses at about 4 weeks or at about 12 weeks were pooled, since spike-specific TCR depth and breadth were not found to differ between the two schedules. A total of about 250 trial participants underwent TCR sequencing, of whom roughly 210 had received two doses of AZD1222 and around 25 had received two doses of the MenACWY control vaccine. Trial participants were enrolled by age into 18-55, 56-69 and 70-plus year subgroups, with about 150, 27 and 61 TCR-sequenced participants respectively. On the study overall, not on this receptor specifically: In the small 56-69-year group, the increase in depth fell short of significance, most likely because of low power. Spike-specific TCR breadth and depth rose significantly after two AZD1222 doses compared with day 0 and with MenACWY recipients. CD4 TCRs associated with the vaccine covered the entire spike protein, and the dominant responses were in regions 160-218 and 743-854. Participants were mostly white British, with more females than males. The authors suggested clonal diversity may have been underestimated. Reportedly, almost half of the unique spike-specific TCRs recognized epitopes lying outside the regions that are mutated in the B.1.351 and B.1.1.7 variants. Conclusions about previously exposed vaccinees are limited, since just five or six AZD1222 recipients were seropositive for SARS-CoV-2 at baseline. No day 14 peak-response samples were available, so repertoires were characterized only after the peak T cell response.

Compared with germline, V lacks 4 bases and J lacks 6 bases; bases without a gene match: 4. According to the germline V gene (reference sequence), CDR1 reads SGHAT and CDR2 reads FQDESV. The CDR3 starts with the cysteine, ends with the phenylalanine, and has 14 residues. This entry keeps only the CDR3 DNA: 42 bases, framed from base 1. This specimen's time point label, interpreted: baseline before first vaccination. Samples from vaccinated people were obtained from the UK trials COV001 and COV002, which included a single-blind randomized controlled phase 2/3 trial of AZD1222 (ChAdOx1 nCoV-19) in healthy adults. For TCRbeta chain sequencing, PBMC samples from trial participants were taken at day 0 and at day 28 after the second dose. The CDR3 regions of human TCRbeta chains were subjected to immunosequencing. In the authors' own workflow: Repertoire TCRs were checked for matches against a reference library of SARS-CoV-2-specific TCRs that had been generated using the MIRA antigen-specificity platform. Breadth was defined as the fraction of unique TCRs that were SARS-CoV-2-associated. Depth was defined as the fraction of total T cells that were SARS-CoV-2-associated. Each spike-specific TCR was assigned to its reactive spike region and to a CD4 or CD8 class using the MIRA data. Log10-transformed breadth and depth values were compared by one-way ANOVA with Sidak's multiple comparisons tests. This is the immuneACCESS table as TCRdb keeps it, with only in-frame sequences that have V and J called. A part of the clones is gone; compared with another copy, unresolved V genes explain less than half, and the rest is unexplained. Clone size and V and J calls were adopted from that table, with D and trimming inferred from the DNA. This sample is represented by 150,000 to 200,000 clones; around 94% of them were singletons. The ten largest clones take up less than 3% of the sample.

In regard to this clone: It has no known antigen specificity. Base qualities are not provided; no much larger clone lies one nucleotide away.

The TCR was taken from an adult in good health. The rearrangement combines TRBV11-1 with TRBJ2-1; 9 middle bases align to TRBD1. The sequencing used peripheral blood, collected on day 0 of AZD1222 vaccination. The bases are TGTGCCAGCAGCTCCGGGACAGGGTTCAATGAGCAGTTCTTC. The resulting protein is CASSSGTGFNEQFF.